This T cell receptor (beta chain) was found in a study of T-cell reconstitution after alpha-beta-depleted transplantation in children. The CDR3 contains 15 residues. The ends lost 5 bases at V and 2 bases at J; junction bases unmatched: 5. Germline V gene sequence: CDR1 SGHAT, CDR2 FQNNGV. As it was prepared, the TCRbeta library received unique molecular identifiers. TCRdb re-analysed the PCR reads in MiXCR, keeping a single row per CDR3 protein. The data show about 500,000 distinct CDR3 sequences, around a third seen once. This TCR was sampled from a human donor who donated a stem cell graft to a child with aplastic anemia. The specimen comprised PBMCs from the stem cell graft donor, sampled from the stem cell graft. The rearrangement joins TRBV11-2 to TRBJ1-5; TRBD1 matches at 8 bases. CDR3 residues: CASSMDRAGNQPQHF. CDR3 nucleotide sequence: TGTGCCAGCAGCATGGACAGGGCGGGCAATCAGCCCCAGCATTTT.